This entry features one TCR beta chain sequence. This CDR3 has 14 amino acids. Germline-derived CDR1 and CDR2 are LNHDA and SQIVND (reference sequence). The V gene end was trimmed by 6 bases and the J gene end by 5 bases; junction bases not matched to a gene: 8. The data stem from a study of shared clonotypes between healthy human individuals. CD45RO negativity and positive selection for CCR7 defined naive CD8 cells, a population that excluded terminally differentiated effector memory CD45RA+ cells. Generated by immunoSEQ multiplex PCR, the TCRdb table keeps only in-frame clones and is missing some. Of around 2,000,000 clones detected, over 85% appear once; the ten largest clones hold 0.9% to 1.5%.

Specimen: naive CD8+ T cells sorted from blood. This TCR derives from a young man in good health. J is TRBJ2-7 and V is TRBV19; 9 nucleotides align to TRBD2. The DNA of the CDR3 is TGTGCCAGTAGGGCGGGAGGGAGCCCCAACGAGCAGTACTTC. Translation: CASRAGGSPNEQYF.